A selection of T cell receptor beta chains follows, all from one sample in a study of blood T cell repertoires in COVID-19. TCRdb's table, derived via immunoSEQ multiplex PCR, lists solely in-frame clones and lacks some. The profile shows under 200,000 clones, approximately 80% of them singletons. Input material: PBMCs or T cells enriched from blood (not recorded which). These receptor sequences come from a woman in her sixties or seventies with acute COVID-19. CDR3s include the opening cysteine and the closing phenylalanine or tryptophan. The D gene is left open where the match is weak. Clone size appears in some rows only: once, few, many, or a class for an expanded clone.

abundance	j_gene	v_gene	d_gene	CDR3aa	CDR3nt
NA	TRBJ2-4	TRBV1	NA	CTSSHGLQRGSQRIQYF	TGCACCAGCAGCCATGGCCTACAGCGGGGTAGCCAGAGGATTCAGTACTTC
NA	TRBJ2-2	TRBV11-2	TRBD1	CASSLHQGATGELFF	TGTGCCAGCAGCTTACACCAGGGGGCCACCGGGGAGCTGTTTTTT
NA	TRBJ2-1	TRBV5-1	TRBD2	CASSSGRGLYNEQFF	TGCGCCAGCAGCTCGGGGCGGGGGTTATACAATGAGCAGTTCTTC
NA	TRBJ1-5	TRBV6-5	NA	CASSYDTSRPQHF	TGTGCCAGCAGTTACGACACCTCAAGGCCCCAGCATTTT
NA	TRBJ2-3	TRBV7-8	TRBD2	CASSPWTSGSADTQYF	TGTGCCAGCAGCCCCTGGACTAGCGGGAGTGCAGATACGCAGTATTTT
NA	TRBJ2-3	TRBV6-2/TRBV6-3	TRBD2	CASSVPIGTNTDTQYF	TGTGCCAGCAGCGTACCTATCGGGACTAACACAGATACGCAGTATTTT
NA	TRBJ1-1	TRBV5-4	NA	CASFTTGTALDTEAFF	TGTGCCAGCTTCACAACGGGGACTGCCCTTGACACTGAAGCTTTCTTT
NA	TRBJ2-2	TRBV11-3	NA	CASRGAGELFF	TGTGCCAGCAGAGGAGCCGGGGAGCTGTTTTTT
NA	TRBJ1-6	TRBV19	NA	CASSGRDFPFSPLHF	TGTGCCAGTAGTGGACGGGACTTCCCTTTTTCACCCCTCCACTTT
NA	TRBJ1-1	TRBV7-9	NA	CASSLARNTEAFF	TGTGCCAGCAGCTTAGCCCGGAACACTGAAGCTTTCTTT
NA	TRBJ2-6	TRBV18	NA	CASSPVSVNSPGANVLTF	TGTGCCAGCTCACCAGTATCGGTGAACAGCCCCGGGGCCAACGTCCTGACTTTC
NA	TRBJ2-3	TRBV5-1	NA	CASSPRAGGETDTQYF	TGCGCCAGCAGCCCCCGCGCTGGGGGCGAAACAGATACGCAGTATTTT
NA	TRBJ2-7	TRBV24-1	TRBD1	CATATGARDEQYF	TGTGCCACCGCGACAGGGGCTAGGGACGAGCAGTACTTC
NA	TRBJ1-2	TRBV28	TRBD1	CASSRQGVIYGYTF	TGTGCCAGCAGCCGACAGGGGGTGATCTATGGCTACACCTTC
NA	TRBJ1-2	TRBV5-4	NA	CASSPGSGNYGYTF	TGTGCCAGCAGCCCCGGATCGGGGAACTATGGCTACACCTTC
NA	TRBJ1-1	TRBV3-1/TRBV3-2	NA	CASSPGVNTEAFF	TGTGCCAGCAGCCCAGGGGTAAACACTGAAGCTTTCTTT
NA	TRBJ1-5	TRBV6-2/TRBV6-3	NA	CASSVGGRSNQPQHF	TGTGCCAGCAGTGTGGGGGGACGGAGCAATCAGCCCCAGCATTTT
NA	TRBJ2-1	TRBV5-4	TRBD2	CASSIKSGNYPEQFF	TGTGCCAGCAGCATAAAAAGCGGGAATTACCCCGAGCAGTTCTTC
NA	TRBJ2-1	TRBV7-9	TRBD2	CASTLLAGNEQFF	TGTGCCAGCACCCTACTAGCGGGCAATGAGCAGTTCTTC
NA	TRBJ1-1	TRBV28	NA	CASSSPGVGTEAFF	TGTGCCAGCAGTTCGCCGGGGGTTGGGACTGAAGCTTTCTTT
once	TRBJ1-4	TRBV7-2	TRBD1	CASSLSRGRGFEKLFF	TGTGCCAGCAGCTTATCCAGGGGGCGCGGATTCGAAAAACTGTTTTTT
NA	TRBJ2-2	TRBV6-1	NA	CASRGAQSTGELFF	TGTGCCAGCAGGGGGGCGCAGAGCACCGGGGAGCTGTTTTTT
once	TRBJ2-5	TRBV6-5	TRBD2	CASLGLYPQETQYF	TGTGCCAGCTTGGGACTATACCCCCAAGAGACCCAGTACTTC
NA	TRBJ2-2	TRBV18	NA	CASSPSSNTGELFF	TGTGCCAGCTCACCCTCTAGTAACACCGGGGAGCTGTTTTTT
NA	TRBJ1-2	TRBV10-2	NA	CASSEGAIGYGYTF	TGCGCCAGCAGTGAGGGGGCAATCGGGTATGGCTACACCTTC
NA	TRBJ1-5	TRBV12-3/TRBV12-4	NA	CASSWGGNQPQHF	TGTGCCAGCAGCTGGGGGGGGAATCAGCCCCAGCATTTT
once	TRBJ2-5	TRBV7-2	TRBD2	CASSLLAGDQETQYF	TGTGCCAGCAGCTTATTAGCGGGGGACCAAGAGACCCAGTACTTC
NA	TRBJ2-3	TRBV4-1	TRBD2	CASSQEAGGNTDTQYF	TGCGCCAGCAGCCAAGAGGCGGGGGGGAACACAGATACGCAGTATTTT
NA	TRBJ2-7	TRBV28	TRBD1	CASSFSGQGAYEQYF	TGTGCCAGCAGTTTTTCGGGACAGGGTGCCTACGAGCAGTACTTC
NA	TRBJ1-3	TRBV5-1	NA	CASSDTFLISGNTIYF	TGCGCCAGCAGCGACACTTTTTTAATCTCTGGAAACACCATATATTTT
NA	TRBJ2-2	TRBV5-6	TRBD2	CASSPGGSVTGELFF	TGTGCCAGCAGTCCGGGGGGGTCAGTCACCGGGGAGCTGTTTTTT
NA	TRBJ2-7	TRBV4-2	NA	CASSPVGGLRYEQYF	TGTGCCAGCAGCCCTGTTGGCGGTCTCCGCTACGAGCAGTACTTC
many	TRBJ1-2	TRBV6-6	NA	CASSYYRQDGYTF	TGTGCCAGCAGTTACTATCGACAGGATGGCTACACCTTC
NA	TRBJ1-5	TRBV27	NA	CASSLAGDQPQHF	TGTGCCAGCAGTTTAGCCGGGGATCAGCCCCAGCATTTT
NA	TRBJ2-2	TRBV10-3	TRBD1	CAIRDRVDGELFF	TGTGCCATCAGGGACAGGGTGGACGGGGAGCTGTTTTTT
NA	TRBJ2-1	TRBV5-4	NA	CASSSGNNEQFF	TGTGCCAGCAGCTCGGGGAACAATGAGCAGTTCTTC
NA	TRBJ1-2	TRBV24-1	TRBD1	CATSGDSNYGYTF	TGTGCCACCAGTGGGGACAGTAACTATGGCTACACCTTC
NA	TRBJ2-5	TRBV7-6	NA	CASSLVGGASRETQYF	TGTGCCAGCAGCTTAGTCGGGGGAGCGTCTCGAGAGACCCAGTACTTC
NA	TRBJ2-1	TRBV15	TRBD1	CATSRTPLGTGSDEQFF	TGTGCCACCAGCAGGACCCCCCTCGGGACAGGGTCCGATGAGCAGTTCTTC
NA	TRBJ2-2	TRBV7-8	NA	CASSLQVTGELFF	TGTGCCAGCAGTCTCCAGGTCACCGGGGAGCTGTTTTTT
once	TRBJ2-2	TRBV2	NA	CASMGGPGTGELFF	TGTGCCAGCATGGGGGGGCCGGGCACCGGGGAGCTGTTTTTT
NA	TRBJ2-2	TRBV6-4	NA	CASSDRSSGELFF	TGTGCCAGCAGTGATCGTAGTTCCGGGGAGCTGTTTTTT
NA	TRBJ1-5	TRBV6-1	NA	CASRLTRDSNQPQHF	TGTGCCAGCAGACTAACGCGGGACAGCAATCAGCCCCAGCATTTT
NA	TRBJ2-7	TRBV4-1	NA	CASSRKENEQYF	TGCGCCAGCAGCCGAAAGGAGAACGAGCAGTACTTC
NA	TRBJ1-2	TRBV5-4	TRBD1	CASSTGQGVYGYTF	TGTGCCAGCAGCACAGGACAGGGGGTCTATGGCTACACCTTC
NA	TRBJ2-2	TRBV30	TRBD1	CAWSVLTGATGELFF	TGTGCCTGGAGTGTACTTACAGGGGCCACCGGGGAGCTGTTTTTT
many	TRBJ1-1	TRBV10-3	TRBD1	CAISGETGWTEAFF	TGTGCCATCAGTGGGGAGACAGGGTGGACTGAAGCTTTCTTT
NA	TRBJ1-1	TRBV30	NA	CAWQPAQVDTEAFF	TGTGCCTGGCAGCCTGCACAGGTGGACACTGAAGCTTTCTTT
many	TRBJ1-1	TRBV18	NA	CASSPPGSGNTEAFF	TGTGCCAGCTCACCGCCCGGGTCGGGGAACACTGAAGCTTTCTTT
NA	TRBJ2-5	TRBV7-2	NA	CASSLAYIGTQYF	TGTGCCAGCAGCTTAGCGTACATTGGGACCCAGTACTTC
NA	TRBJ2-1	TRBV18	NA	CASSPQDSGNEQFF	TGTGCCAGCTCACCACAGGACTCCGGTAATGAGCAGTTCTTC
once	TRBJ2-3	TRBV18	NA	CASSPRGLNTDTQYF	TGTGCCAGCTCACCTCGCGGGCTTAACACAGATACGCAGTATTTT
NA	TRBJ1-2	TRBV15	NA	CATSRDRGGRGGNYGYTF	TGTGCCACCAGCAGAGATCGCGGGGGCAGGGGTGGGAACTATGGCTACACCTTC
once	TRBJ1-2	TRBV18	NA	CASSPGGLGYGYTF	TGTGCCAGCTCACCCGGCGGATTAGGCTATGGCTACACCTTC